The 13 T cell receptor beta chains in this list originate from one sample, sequenced in a study of OX40 agonist ivuxolimab in advanced cancers. Produced via immunoSEQ multiplex PCR; TCRdb's table is partial and in-frame only. The sample contains about 84,000 clones, around 90% of which appear only once. This specimen consisted of CD4+ or CD8+ T cells sorted from blood, obtained in a trial of the OX40 agonist ivuxolimab. All receptors come from an adult with an advanced solid tumor such as melanoma, head and neck, liver or kidney cancer.

This chain uses TRBV9 with TRBJ2-7; D gene unclear. Trimming cost V 0 bases and J 2 bases, with 12 bases left between them. Germline V CDR1 and CDR2: SGDLS, YYNGEE. The CDR3 is 15 amino acids. CDR3: CASSVGYGETYEQYF. CDR3 nucleotide sequence: TGTGCCAGCAGCGTAGGATACGGAGAGACCTACGAGCAGTACTTC.

The chain joins TRBV2 to TRBJ1-4; D may be TRBD1 (5 bases). V was clipped by 5 bases and J by 8 bases, with 12 bases between them. The CDR3 is 13 residues long. The germline V gene encodes CDR1 SNHLY and CDR2 FYNNEI. Here the CDR3 reads CASSLGGYEKLFF. The CDR3 DNA reads as TGTGCCAGCAGTCTTGGGGGATACGAAAAACTGTTTTTT.

The gene calls are TRBV6-5 and TRBJ1-1; possible D gene TRBD1, 5 bases. Trimming stripped 0 bases from V and 4 bases from J, with 12 bases between. Germline CDR1 is MNHEY and CDR2 is SVGAGI. The CDR3 has 15 amino acids. The CDR3 loop is CASSYSRGLGTEAFF. The CDR3, as DNA: TGTGCCAGCAGTTACTCGAGGGGCCTCGGCACTGAAGCTTTCTTT.

The V call is TRBV29-1, the J call TRBJ2-5; maybe TRBD1 (5 bases). This CDR3 is built from 13 residues. The germline V and J ends were trimmed by 3 bases and 6 bases, with 14 bases remaining between them. Germline V gives CDR1 SQVTM, CDR2 ANQGSEA. The CDR3 sequence: CSVDAGNTKTQYF. In DNA form, the CDR3 reads TGCAGCGTTGATGCAGGGAATACAAAGACCCAGTACTTC.

The chain has TRBV28 and TRBJ2-5, with 8 bases matching TRBD2. V shed 7 bases, J shed 11 bases, and the junction held 9 bases outside the gene matches. CDR3 size: 12 residues. Germline values: CDR1 MDHEN, CDR2 SYDVKM. The CDR3: CASTGLANEQYF. The DNA for the CDR3 is TGTGCCAGCACCGGACTAGCAAATGAGCAGTACTTC.

The V and J genes are TRBV7-3 and TRBJ2-1; the D is unclear. Germline V gene sequence: CDR1 SGHTA, CDR2 FQGTGA. V lost 4 bases to trimming and J lost 10 bases, with 14 bases between them. The CDR3 is 13 amino acids. The CDR3 loop reads CASSWGSVGEQFF. The DNA for the CDR3 is TGTGCCAGCAGCTGGGGAAGTGTGGGCGAGCAGTTCTTC.

The chain uses TRBV7-9 and TRBJ2-1, with 12 bases lining up with TRBD2. This CDR3 spans 16 amino acids. Germline V CDR1 and CDR2: SEHNR, FQNEAQ (reference sequence). V shed 5 bases, J shed 8 bases, and the junction held 10 bases outside the gene matches. In DNA, the CDR3 is TGTGCCAGCAGCCGCCTACCGCTAGCGGGGGGGGATGAGCAGTTCTTC. Translated: CASSRLPLAGGDEQFF.

The chain has TRBV27 and TRBJ2-7, with TRBD1 identical over 7 bases. Germline CDR1 MNHEY, CDR2 SMNVEV (reference sequence). J was trimmed by 7 bases and V by 5 bases; bases with no gene match: 14. This CDR3 comprises 15 residues. DNA for the CDR3: TGTGCCAGCAGTCCGACGACAGGGCCGGGCGGGGAGCAGTACTTC. Amino acids: CASSPTTGPGGEQYF.

The CDR3 sequence is CASSVGGPYEQYF. The CDR3 DNA follows: TGTGCCAGCAGTGTGGGGGGCCCCTACGAGCAGTACTTC. The chain joins TRBV6-1 to TRBJ2-7; D tentatively reads TRBD1 or TRBD2 (6 bases each). CDR1 is MNHNS and CDR2 is SASEGT in the germline V gene. This CDR3 has 13 residues. V was cut by 4 bases and J by 2 bases, with 9 bases left in between.

This chain links TRBV5-1 with TRBJ1-2; no clear D. The CDR3 runs 14 residues. Germline loops: CDR1 SGHRS, CDR2 YFSETQ. Trimming took off 0 bases at V and 5 bases at J, with 11 bases between the two ends. The CDR3 region has the DNA TGCGCCAGCAGCTTGGTAGCTCAGCAGTATGGCTACACCTTC. As protein: CASSLVAQQYGYTF.

The V and J genes are TRBV6-1 and TRBJ2-1; a weak D match, TRBD2 (7 bases). The CDR3 has 18 amino acids. V dropped 1 base and J dropped 8 bases, with 24 bases sitting between them. The germline V gene encodes CDR1 MNHNS and CDR2 SASEGT. For the CDR3, the DNA is TGTGCCAGCAGTGAAGGTTTAGCCTTGCAGTGGGGGGGCGATGAGCAGTTCTTC. Translation: CASSEGLALQWGGDEQFF.

Worth noting for this clone: Additional DNA sequences in this sample encode the identical CDR3. J is TRBJ1-5 and V is TRBV15; no clear D gene. The germline V gene encodes CDR1 LNHNV and CDR2 YYDKDF (reference sequence). The CDR3 consists of 14 residues. The ends were cut back, 1 base at V and 0 bases at J, with 4 bases in the middle. This chain's CDR3 is CATSRGGSNQPQHF. The CDR3 DNA is TGTGCCACCAGCAGAGGAGGTAGCAATCAGCCCCAGCATTTT.

The count of this clone is one. The rearrangement joins TRBV29-1 to TRBJ2-3; D gene unclear. Trimming pared 7 bases from V and 0 bases from J, leaving 8 bases between. CDR3 length equals 12 residues. Germline-derived CDR1 and CDR2 are SQVTM and ANQGSEA. The CDR3 DNA sequence: TGCAGCGGGTTCACTAGCACAGATACGCAGTATTTT. This gives the protein CSGFTSTDTQYF.